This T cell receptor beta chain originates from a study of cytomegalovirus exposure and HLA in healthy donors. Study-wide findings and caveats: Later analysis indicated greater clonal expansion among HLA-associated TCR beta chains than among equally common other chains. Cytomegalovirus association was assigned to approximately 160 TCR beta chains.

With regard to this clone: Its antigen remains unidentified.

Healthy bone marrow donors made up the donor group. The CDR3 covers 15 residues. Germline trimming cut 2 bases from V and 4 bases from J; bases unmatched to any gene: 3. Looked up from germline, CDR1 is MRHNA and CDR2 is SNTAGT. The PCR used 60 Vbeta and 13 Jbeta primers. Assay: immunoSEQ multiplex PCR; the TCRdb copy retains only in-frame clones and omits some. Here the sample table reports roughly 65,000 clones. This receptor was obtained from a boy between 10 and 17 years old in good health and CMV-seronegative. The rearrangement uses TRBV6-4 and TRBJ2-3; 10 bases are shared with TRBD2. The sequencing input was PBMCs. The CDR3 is CASSDVAGGPDTQYF. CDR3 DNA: TGTGCCAGCAGTGACGTAGCGGGGGGCCCAGATACGCAGTATTTT.